The 26 T cell receptor beta chains below come from one sample, sequenced in a study of metastatic and nonmetastatic thyroid tumors. Using MiXCR, TCRdb re-called clones from the PCR reads. The sample carries around 15,000 clones, more than 20% recorded once. No patient received treatment before thyroid surgery. Source material: tumor tissue. The receptors were gathered from a female donor with papillary thyroid cancer or a benign thyroid nodule (not recorded which). Some clones in this sample may be carry-over from other donors' samples.

This clone came up many times. The gene calls are TRBV13 and TRBJ2-1; the D gene could be TRBD1 or TRBD2 (5 bases each). The V gene lost 5 bases and the J gene lost 11 bases, with 13 bases spanning the gap. The length of the CDR3 is 12 residues. Germline CDR1 reads PRHDT; CDR2 reads FYEKMQ (reference sequence). The CDR3 bases are TGTGCCAGCAGCGAGGGGCTGAACCAGCAGTTCTTC. It translates to CASSEGLNQQFF.

This clone has a count of ten or more. The V gene is TRBV11-2, the J gene TRBJ2-3, with 8 bases that match TRBD2. This CDR3 comprises 13 residues. The germline V gene has CDR1 SGHAT and CDR2 FQNNGV. The V gene end was trimmed by 4 bases and the J gene end by 11 bases; junction bases not matched to a gene: 8. The CDR3 region is CASSSTAGEGQYF. DNA for the CDR3: TGTGCCAGCAGCTCGACAGCGGGAGAGGGGCAGTATTTT. Together with reference TRBV11-2 and TRBJ2-3, the CDR3 gives the full variable domain: EAGVAQSPRYKIIEKRQSVAFWCNPISGHATLYWYQQILGQGPKLLIQFQNNGVVDDSQLPKDRFSAERLKGVDSTLKIQPAKLEDSAVYLCASSSTAGEGQYFGPGTRLTVL.

This clone is deemed medium-sized. The chain uses TRBV11-2 and TRBJ1-1; 9 bases agree with TRBD1. Germline V CDR1 and CDR2: SGHAT, FQNNGV. The CDR3 is 14 residues long. The junction had 4 bases not matched to a gene; V was cut back by 3 bases and J by 5 bases. CDR3 DNA sequence: TGTGCCAGCAGCTTGACAGGGGGAAGGACTGAAGCTTTCTTT. Translation gives CASSLTGGRTEAFF. Together with reference TRBV11-2 and TRBJ1-1, the CDR3 gives the full variable domain: EAGVAQSPRYKIIEKRQSVAFWCNPISGHATLYWYQQILGQGPKLLIQFQNNGVVDDSQLPKDRFSAERLKGVDSTLKIQPAKLEDSAVYLCASSLTGGRTEAFFGQGTRLTVV.

Ten or more counts support this clone. The chain joins TRBV3-1 to TRBJ2-3; 8 positions agree with TRBD2. There are 17 residues in the CDR3. Trimming cost V 0 bases and J 5 bases; bases outside gene matches: 10. CDR1 LGHDT and CDR2 YNNKEL come from the germline V gene (reference sequence). CDR3 in DNA: TGTGCCAGCAGCCAAGACGGAAGGGCGGGAGGAATAGATACGCAGTATTTT. This sequence encodes CASSQDGRAGGIDTQYF.

At least ten counts were recorded for this clone. The genes are TRBV6-6 and TRBJ2-5; 8 nucleotides align to TRBD1. From germline, CDR1 is MNHNY and CDR2 SVGAGI (reference sequence). The CDR3 is 16 amino acids. Trimming took 2 bases from V and 5 from J; bases not matched to a gene: 10. CDR3 in DNA: TGTGCCAGCAGTTACGGGGGAGGACAGGGTGAGGAGACCCAGTACTTC. Protein: CASSYGGGQGEETQYF.

Sample share makes this clone medium-sized. The chain links TRBV4-1 to TRBJ2-7; D is perhaps TRBD1 (6 bases). Germline assignment: CDR1 MGHRA and CDR2 YSYEKL. Trimming pared 1 base from V and 2 bases from J, leaving 6 bases between. The CDR3 runs to 13 residues. Here the CDR3 reads CASSQGDTYEQYF. Written as DNA, the CDR3 is TGCGCCAGCAGCCAAGGGGACACCTACGAGCAGTACTTC.

This rearrangement joins TRBV20-1 to TRBJ1-1; possible D gene TRBD1, 6 bases. This CDR3 contains 13 residues. The germline gives CDR1 DFQATT, CDR2 SNEGSKA (reference sequence). CDR3 loop: CIRTVLLNTEAFF. The CDR3 DNA is TGCATCCGGACAGTGCTTCTGAACACTGAAGCTTTCTTT.

In this sample, this clone turned up once. The V gene is TRBV3-1, the J gene TRBJ2-3, with a weak D call TRBD2 (5 bases). The length of the CDR3 is 15 residues. The V gene's germline CDR1 is LGHDT and CDR2 YNNKEL (reference sequence). Trimming shortened V by 4 bases and J by 2 bases, and 13 bases separated the two germline ends. The CDR3 reads CASSPGWRITDTQYF. The CDR3 DNA follows: TGTGCCAGCAGCCCGGGGTGGAGGATCACAGATACGCAGTATTTT.

The chain employs TRBV28 and TRBJ1-3; D is perhaps TRBD1 (5 bases). Germline V CDR1 and CDR2: MDHEN, SYDVKM. The CDR3 runs 15 residues. The V end was cut by 4 bases, the J end by 0 bases, with 10 bases between. CDR3 nucleotides: TGTGCCAGCAGTTCAGGGACTGGCTCTGGAAACACCATATATTTT. This translates into CASSSGTGSGNTIYF. Full variable domain (missing parts from reference TRBV28 and TRBJ1-3): DVKVTQSSRYLVKRTGEKVFLECVQDMDHENMFWYRQDPGLGLRLIYFSYDVKMKEKGDIPEGYSVSREKKERFSLILESASTNQTSMYLCASSSGTGSGNTIYFGEGSWLTVV.

This clone occurred many times. The chain couples TRBV18 to TRBJ2-1, with D unresolved. In germline, CDR1 is KGHSH, CDR2 LQKENI. The CDR3 runs 12 residues. Trimming cost V 3 bases and J 8 bases, with 8 bases left between them. For the CDR3, the DNA is TGTGCCAGCTCACCCGGAGTCGATGAGCAGTTCTTC. Its translation is CASSPGVDEQFF.

This clone has a handful of counts. The gene calls are TRBV12-3 or TRBV12-4 and TRBJ2-7; 8 nucleotides line up with TRBD2. The CDR3 is 14 residues long. V trimming: 7 bases; J trimming: 5 bases; junction bases outside the gene matches: 10. The CDR3 is CASTAGTRRHEQYF. As DNA, the CDR3 is TGTGCCAGCACTGCCGGGACTAGAAGGCACGAGCAGTACTTC.

By frequency in the sample, this clone is medium-sized (0.01 to 0.1%). J is TRBJ2-1 and V is TRBV6-5; TRBD2 matches 10 bases. Germline loops: CDR1 MNHEY, CDR2 SVGAGI. The CDR3 consists of 16 residues. Trimming cost V 1 base and J 5 bases; bases outside gene matches: 5. CDR3 in amino acids: CASSYFPLAGNNEQFF. The CDR3 coding sequence is TGTGCCAGCAGTTACTTCCCACTAGCGGGAAACAATGAGCAGTTCTTC.

The chain links TRBV3-1 to TRBJ1-1, with D unresolved. This CDR3 is built from 13 residues. Germline CDR1 is LGHDT and CDR2 is YNNKEL (reference sequence). With 4 bases removed from V and 1 base from J, the gap between germline ends came to 7 bases. The CDR3 sequence: CASSLLQNTEAFF. The CDR3 nucleotides read TGTGCCAGCAGCCTACTGCAGAACACTGAAGCTTTCTTT.

This clone rates as medium-sized (0.01 to 0.1%). The chain combines TRBV12-5 with TRBJ2-5; D unresolved. The CDR3 consists of 14 residues. Trimming took 5 bases from V and 4 from J, leaving 14 bases between them. Looked up from germline, CDR1 is LGHNT and CDR2 is FRNRAP. CDR3 sequence (DNA): TGTGCTAGTGGTCCTGACCTAATGGTAGAGACCCAGTACTTC. It codes for CASGPDLMVETQYF.

This clone has ten or more counts. The chain combines TRBV5-6 with TRBJ1-2; D call uncertain. This CDR3 has 13 residues. Trimming cost V 2 bases and J 6 bases, with 11 bases left between them. Germline CDR1 SGHDT, CDR2 YYEEEE. This chain's CDR3 is CASSFRHVNGYTF. The CDR3 nucleotides are TGTGCCAGCAGCTTCAGACACGTCAATGGCTACACCTTC. The full variable domain, with the rest looked up from reference TRBV5-6 and TRBJ1-2, is DAGVTQSPTHLIKTRGQQVTLRCSPKSGHDTVSWYQQALGQGPQFIFQYYEEEERQRGNFPDRFSGHQFPNYSSELNVNALLLGDSALYLCASSFRHVNGYTFGSGTRLTVV.

This clone turned up a few times. The gene calls are TRBV6-5 and TRBJ1-1, with no clear D. This CDR3 is built from 15 residues. Germline V CDR1 and CDR2: MNHEY, SVGAGI. Trimming removed 2 bases at V and 3 bases at J, with 13 bases between. Written as DNA, the CDR3 is TGTGCCAGCAGTTACGAGAGGGTAAAGGACACTGAAGCTTTCTTT. Amino acid sequence: CASSYERVKDTEAFF.

This clone is labeled as medium-sized. V usage is TRBV6-1 and J usage is TRBJ1-1; D remains unclear. CDR1 is MNHNS and CDR2 is SASEGT in the germline V gene. Trimming removed 6 bases at V and 3 bases at J, with 11 bases between. The CDR3 sequence is 13 residues long. CDR3 loop: CASSTQWDTEAFF. The CDR3 DNA reads TGTGCCAGCAGCACACAGTGGGACACTGAAGCTTTCTTT.

This clone came up many times. Other DNA sequences within the sample encode an identical CDR3. The chain recombines TRBV11-2 with TRBJ2-7, with D possibly being TRBD1 or TRBD2 (6 bases each). Germline CDR1 is SGHAT and CDR2 is FQNNGV. V dropped 5 bases and J dropped 5 bases, with 16 bases sitting between them. The CDR3 totals 14 residues. CDR3 nucleotides: TGTGCCAGCAGCCTTCTTGGGGGGCGGCACGAGCAGTACTTC. The encoded protein is CASSLLGGRHEQYF.

This clone came up a few times. The chain carries TRBV3-1 and TRBJ2-5; D is possibly TRBD2 (5 bases). CDR1 LGHDT and CDR2 YNNKEL come from the germline V gene (reference sequence). V was trimmed by 4 bases and J by 4 bases, leaving 10 bases between them. The CDR3 is 13 amino acids. CDR3 in DNA: TGTGCCAGCAGCCTCTCAGGAGGAGAGACCCAGTACTTC. This sequence encodes CASSLSGGETQYF.

This clone was recorded at least ten times. This may be a read error, as it is one base from a much larger clone. The V gene is TRBV5-1, the J gene TRBJ2-7; D is tentatively TRBD1 or TRBD2 (5 bases each). In germline, CDR1 is SGHRS, CDR2 YFSETQ. The CDR3 sequence is 12 residues long. The CDR3 loop is CAGSRDGYEQYF. The CDR3 DNA is TGCGCCGGCAGCCGGGACGGGTACGAGCAGTACTTC. The full variable domain, with the rest looked up from reference TRBV5-1 and TRBJ2-7, is KAGVTQTPRYLIKTRGQQVTLSCSPISGHRSVSWYQQTPGQGLQFLFEYFSETQRNKGNFPGRFSGRQFSNSRSEMNVSTLELGDSALYLCAGSRDGYEQYFGPGTRLTVT.

The V and J genes are TRBV2 and TRBJ2-7, with a weak D call TRBD1 (5 bases). Germline V lookup: CDR1 SNHLY, CDR2 FYNNEI. V shed 8 bases and J shed 3 bases, with 20 bases lying between them. The CDR3 covers 15 residues. The DNA for the CDR3 is TGTGCCAGCTCCCCTGACACAGGCTCCGTCTACGAGCAGTACTTC. Encoded protein: CASSPDTGSVYEQYF.

This clone has at least ten counts. The chain links TRBV5-1 to TRBJ2-3; D is undetermined. In germline, CDR1 is SGHRS, CDR2 YFSETQ. CDR3 length: 16 amino acids. Trimming cost V 0 bases and J 4 bases, with 15 bases left between them. In nucleotides, the CDR3 is TGCGCCAGCAGCTTGGTTGTTAGGTTGGACGCAGATACGCAGTATTTT. Translating gives CASSLVVRLDADTQYF.

This clone has ten or more counts. J is TRBJ1-4 and V is TRBV28; D not resolved. There are 14 residues in the CDR3. Germline V gene data show CDR1 as MDHEN and CDR2 as SYDVKM. Trimming removed 1 base at V and 5 bases at J, with 8 bases between. CDR3 loop: CASSLLEDNEKLFF. Written as DNA, the CDR3 is TGTGCCAGCAGTTTATTGGAGGACAATGAAAAACTGTTTTTT.

The table lists this clone with many counts. The chain employs TRBV20-1 and TRBJ2-5; 10 nucleotides align to TRBD2. CDR3 length: 14 amino acids. Trimming cost V 6 bases and J 5 bases; bases outside gene matches: 9. The germline V gene has CDR1 DFQATT and CDR2 SNEGSKA (reference sequence). The CDR3 spells CSASLAGVRETQYF. In nucleotides, the CDR3 is TGCAGTGCATCCCTAGCGGGAGTCAGGGAGACCCAGTACTTC.

This clone was found many times. This chain uses TRBV6-1 with TRBJ2-7; 7 positions match TRBD2. Looked up from germline, CDR1 is MNHNS and CDR2 is SASEGT. The CDR3 extends over 15 amino acids. V gave up 6 bases and J gave up 3 bases; unmatched junction bases: 11. Here the CDR3 reads CASSPLLGGDYEQYF. In nucleotides, the CDR3 is TGTGCCAGCAGCCCCCTCCTGGGAGGGGACTACGAGCAGTACTTC.

This chain links TRBV4-3 with TRBJ2-7, with 10 bases lining up with TRBD1. V shed 4 bases, J shed 6 bases, and the junction held 6 bases outside the gene matches. The V gene's germline CDR1 is LGHNA and CDR2 YSLEER. The CDR3 contains 14 residues. Here the CDR3 DNA reads TGCGCCAGCAGCCGAGACAGGGGGCGCCTCGAGCAGTACTTC. This translates into CASSRDRGRLEQYF.